Listed below are T cell receptor beta chains from one sample, sequenced in a study of human T cells and chemical hapten exposure. TCRdb reprocessed the RACE reads via MiXCR and lists one record per CDR3 protein. The profile shows 35,000 or so distinct CDR3 sequences, 10% of them singletons. Material: whole blood, obtained in connection with sensitization to the hapten diphenylcyclopropenone (DPC). All receptors derive from a man aged 50 to 59 with alopecia areata. Some clones in this sample may be carry-over from other donors' samples. The CDR3 runs from the conserved cysteine through the conserved F or W. D genes are given only for firm matches. A row's size may be missing; if present it is once, few, many or a size class.

d_gene	abundance	v_gene	len	j_gene	CDR3aa	CDR3nt
NA	few	TRBV6-2/TRBV6-3	14	TRBJ2-7	CASRDQLGIYEQYF	TGTGCCAGCAGAGACCAGCTCGGGATCTACGAGCAGTACTTC
NA	few	TRBV7-9	13	TRBJ2-5	CASSLAVLETQYF	TGTGCCAGCAGCTTAGCAGTTCTGGAGACCCAGTACTTC
NA	many	TRBV12-3/TRBV12-4	16	TRBJ1-2	CASTNLGGGPNYGYTF	TGTGCCAGCACCAACCTTGGGGGGGGCCCGAACTATGGCTACACCTTC
NA	few	TRBV29-1	11	TRBJ2-2	CSVEEPGELFF	TGCAGCGTTGAAGAACCCGGGGAGCTGTTTTTT
NA	few	TRBV18	15	TRBJ1-1	CASSPSDSRNTEAFF	TGTGCCAGCTCACCGTCGGACAGCAGGAACACTGAAGCTTTCTTT
NA	many	TRBV7-9	16	TRBJ2-3	CASSPGPGSRTDTQYF	TGTGCCAGCTCTCCCGGACCGGGGTCACGCACAGATACGCAGTATTTT
TRBD2	many	TRBV5-4	18	TRBJ2-5	CASSPVGGIAADQETQYF	TGTGCCAGCAGCCCGGTCGGGGGGATAGCGGCGGACCAAGAGACCCAGTACTTC
NA	NA	TRBV28	14	TRBJ2-7	CASSAIRSSYEQYF	TGTGCCAGCAGTGCAATCAGGTCCTCCTACGAGCAGTACTTC
NA	NA	TRBV5-1	13	TRBJ2-7	CASRPERAYEQYF	TGCGCCAGCCGACCTGAGCGGGCCTACGAGCAGTACTTC
TRBD2	medium-sized	TRBV7-2	14	TRBJ2-1	CASSPGTSNNEQFF	TGTGCCAGCAGCCCCGGGACTAGTAACAATGAGCAGTTCTTC
NA	few	TRBV27	15	TRBJ2-5	CASSPLGPEKETQYF	TGTGCCAGCAGTCCTCTAGGCCCGGAGAAGGAGACCCAGTACTTC
NA	many	TRBV2	11	TRBJ2-3	CASRTGAQNPF	TGTGCCAGCAGGACCGGTGCCCAAAACCCTTTT
TRBD1	NA	TRBV20-1	14	TRBJ1-1	CSASGQSMNTEAFF	TGCAGTGCTTCGGGACAGTCCATGAACACTGAAGCTTTCTTT
TRBD2	many	TRBV19	14	TRBJ2-1	CASTPSGPYNEQFF	TGTGCCAGTACGCCTAGCGGCCCCTACAATGAGCAGTTCTTC
NA	few	TRBV21-1	15	TRBJ2-2	CASSKQEVVTGELFF	TGTGCCAGCAGCAAACAGGAGGTAGTCACCGGGGAGCTGTTTTTT
NA	few	TRBV4-3	14	TRBJ1-1	CASSQGDRNTEAFF	TGCGCCAGCAGCCAAGGTGACAGGAACACTGAAGCTTTCTTT
NA	many	TRBV6-2/TRBV6-3	12	TRBJ1-2	CASSPGLYGYTF	TGTGCCAGCAGTCCCGGGCTCTATGGCTACACCTTC
NA	many	TRBV10-1	14	TRBJ2-7	CASSLGTAGYEQYF	TGCGCCAGCAGTCTCGGGACAGCGGGCTACGAGCAGTACTTC
NA	many	TRBV18	16	TRBJ2-7	CASSPPLGALIYEQYF	TGTGCCAGCTCACCACCCTTGGGTGCACTCATCTACGAGCAGTACTTC
TRBD1	many	TRBV29-1	14	TRBJ1-5	CSVTDRDPNQPQHF	TGCAGCGTTACCGACAGGGACCCCAATCAGCCCCAGCATTTT
TRBD2	few	TRBV18	19	TRBJ2-3	CASSPMLAGGRSSTDTQYF	TGTGCCAGCTCACCTATGTTAGCGGGAGGTCGCAGTTCCACAGATACGCAGTATTTT
NA	few	TRBV28	12	TRBJ2-1	CASTNTPREQFF	TGTGCCAGCACCAACACCCCTCGTGAGCAGTTCTTC
NA	medium-sized	TRBV12-3/TRBV12-4	15	TRBJ1-5	CASSPKGIGNQPQHF	TGTGCCAGCAGTCCAAAGGGTATCGGCAATCAGCCCCAGCATTTT
NA	NA	TRBV20-1	15	TRBJ2-1	CSATAVASFYNEQFF	TGCAGTGCCACTGCGGTCGCGAGCTTCTACAATGAGCAGTTCTTC
NA	few	TRBV28	11	TRBJ1-2	CASSLGTIYTF	TGTGCCAGCAGTTTAGGGACCATCTACACCTTC
TRBD2	many	TRBV6-5	18	TRBJ2-7	CASSYAGTSGGSSYEQYF	TGTGCCAGCAGTTACGCCGGGACTAGCGGGGGAAGCTCCTACGAGCAGTACTTC
TRBD2	few	TRBV20-1	16	TRBJ2-2	CSAPRGGLANTGELFF	TGCAGTGCCCCGCGGGGAGGGCTCGCGAACACCGGGGAGCTGTTTTTT
TRBD1	few	TRBV28	17	TRBJ2-7	CASRLTGGDPSIYEQYF	TGTGCCAGCAGATTGACAGGGGGAGACCCAAGCATCTACGAGCAGTACTTC
TRBD2	few	TRBV29-1	13	TRBJ2-1	CSVVYGLAGITFF	TGCAGCGTTGTCTACGGACTAGCGGGAATTACGTTCTTC
NA	NA	TRBV15	14	TRBJ1-5	CATSRDRGGQPQHF	TGTGCCACCAGCAGAGACAGGGGAGGGCAGCCCCAGCATTTT
NA	NA	TRBV20-1	11	TRBJ2-2	CSARGAGELFF	TGCAGTGCTAGGGGCGCCGGGGAGCTGTTTTTT
TRBD1	NA	TRBV9	16	TRBJ2-1	CASSSRGDRAYNEQFF	TGTGCCAGCAGCTCCCGGGGGGACAGGGCCTACAATGAGCAGTTCTTC
TRBD2	many	TRBV7-2	16	TRBJ2-2	CASSLASGGDTGELFF	TGTGCCAGCAGCTTAGCGTCGGGAGGAGACACCGGGGAGCTGTTTTTT
NA	NA	TRBV10-3	13	TRBJ1-4	CAISVGGNEKLFF	TGTGCCATCAGTGTGGGGGGTAATGAAAAACTGTTTTTT
TRBD1	few	TRBV7-8	14	TRBJ2-7	CASSQQGAIYEQYF	TGTGCCAGCAGCCAACAGGGGGCCATCTACGAGCAGTACTTC
NA	NA	TRBV7-2	15	TRBJ2-7	CASSSNTGHSYEQYF	TGTGCCAGCAGCTCGAACACGGGACACTCCTACGAGCAGTACTTC
NA	many	TRBV19	13	TRBJ2-7	CASSIFSSAEQYF	TGTGCCAGTAGTATTTTCTCTTCGGCGGAGCAGTACTTC
NA	NA	TRBV3-1	13	TRBJ1-3	CASSQVIGDTIYF	TGTGCCAGCAGCCAAGTAATCGGGGACACCATATATTTT
NA	NA	TRBV6-2/TRBV6-3	13	TRBJ1-5	CASSYGPSQPQHF	TGTGCCAGCAGTTACGGTCCGAGTCAGCCCCAGCATTTT
NA	many	TRBV12-3/TRBV12-4	13	TRBJ2-2	CASSTGVTGELFF	TGTGCCAGCAGTACGGGGGTTACCGGGGAGCTGTTTTTT
NA	few	TRBV7-9	14	TRBJ2-1	CASSLTNSYNEQFF	TGTGCCAGCAGCTTAACCAACTCCTACAATGAGCAGTTCTTC